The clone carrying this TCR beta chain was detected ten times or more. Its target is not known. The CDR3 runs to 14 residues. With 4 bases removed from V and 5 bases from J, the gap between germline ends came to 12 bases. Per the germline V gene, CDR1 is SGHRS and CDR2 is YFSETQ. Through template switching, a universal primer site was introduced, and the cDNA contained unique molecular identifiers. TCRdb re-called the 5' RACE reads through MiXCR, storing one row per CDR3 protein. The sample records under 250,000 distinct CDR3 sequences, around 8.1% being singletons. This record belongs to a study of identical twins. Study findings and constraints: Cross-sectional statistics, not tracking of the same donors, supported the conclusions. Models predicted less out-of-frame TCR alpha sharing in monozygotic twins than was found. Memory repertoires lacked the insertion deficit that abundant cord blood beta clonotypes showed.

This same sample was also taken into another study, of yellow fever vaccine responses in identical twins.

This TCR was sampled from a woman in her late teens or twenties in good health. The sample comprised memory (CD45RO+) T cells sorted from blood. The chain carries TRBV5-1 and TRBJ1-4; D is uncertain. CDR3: CASSVGTGNEKLFF. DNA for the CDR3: TGCGCCAGCAGCGTAGGAACCGGGAATGAAAAACTGTTTTTT.